These T cell receptor beta chains were read from a single sample in a study of cytomegalovirus exposure and HLA in healthy donors. Produced via immunoSEQ multiplex PCR; TCRdb's table is partial and in-frame only. The repertoire holds under 120,000 clones, 79% seen once, with 3.1% in the top ten. Sequenced: PBMCs. These receptors were obtained from a woman aged 40-49 years in good health and CMV-seronegative. Both conserved end residues are part of each CDR3. The D gene is left open where the match is weak. Not every row has a clone size; where given, it reads once, few, many or a size class.

CDR3aa: CAWAGTGSYEQYF; CDR3nt: TGTGCCTGGGCCGGGACTGGATCCTACGAGCAGTACTTC; abundance: .; d_gene: .; j_gene: TRBJ2-7; v_gene: TRBV30
CDR3aa: CASSSGTANTGELFF; CDR3nt: TGTGCCAGCTCATCCGGGACAGCGAACACCGGGGAGCTGTTTTTT; abundance: .; d_gene: TRBD1; j_gene: TRBJ2-2; v_gene: TRBV18
CDR3aa: CSIWGVGYGYTF; CDR3nt: TGTTCCATCTGGGGGGTCGGGTATGGCTACACCTTC; abundance: .; d_gene: .; j_gene: TRBJ1-2; v_gene: TRBV7-9
CDR3aa: CASSVPLAGANTGELFF; CDR3nt: TGTGCCAGCAGCGTCCCCCTAGCGGGGGCGAACACCGGGGAGCTGTTTTTT; abundance: .; d_gene: TRBD2; j_gene: TRBJ2-2; v_gene: TRBV9
CDR3aa: CASSFGRVYGYTF; CDR3nt: TGTGCCAGCAGTTTTGGCAGGGTCTATGGCTACACCTTC; abundance: .; d_gene: .; j_gene: TRBJ1-2; v_gene: TRBV28
CDR3aa: CASSGTTSYNEQFF; CDR3nt: TGTGCCAGCAGTGGGACTACCTCCTACAATGAGCAGTTCTTC; abundance: .; d_gene: .; j_gene: TRBJ2-1; v_gene: TRBV2
CDR3aa: CASSQTTPGGDEQFF; CDR3nt: TGTGCCAGCAGCCAAACGACTCCAGGGGGCGATGAGCAGTTCTTC; abundance: .; d_gene: TRBD1; j_gene: TRBJ2-1; v_gene: TRBV4-2
CDR3aa: CASRGDSTDTQYF; CDR3nt: TGTGCCAGTAGAGGAGACAGCACAGATACGCAGTATTTT; abundance: .; d_gene: .; j_gene: TRBJ2-3; v_gene: TRBV19
CDR3aa: CASSRQQIYGYTF; CDR3nt: TGTGCCAGCAGCCGACAGCAGATCTATGGCTACACCTTC; abundance: once; d_gene: .; j_gene: TRBJ1-2; v_gene: TRBV7-2
CDR3aa: CASTITGDGYTF; CDR3nt: TGTGCCAGCACTATAACAGGGGATGGCTACACCTTC; abundance: .; d_gene: TRBD1; j_gene: TRBJ1-2; v_gene: TRBV6-6
CDR3aa: CASSLEGKTEAFF; CDR3nt: TGTGCCAGCAGTTTAGAGGGAAAGACTGAAGCTTTCTTT; abundance: .; d_gene: .; j_gene: TRBJ1-1; v_gene: TRBV28
CDR3aa: CASSFNADSNTEAFF; CDR3nt: TGTGCCAGCAGCTTTAATGCAGATTCGAACACTGAAGCTTTCTTT; abundance: few; d_gene: .; j_gene: TRBJ1-1; v_gene: TRBV5-4
CDR3aa: CAWSRTTGELFF; CDR3nt: TGTGCCTGGAGTCGGACAACCGGGGAGCTGTTTTTT; abundance: few; d_gene: .; j_gene: TRBJ2-2; v_gene: TRBV30
CDR3aa: CASSLARLDEQFF; CDR3nt: TGTGCCAGCAGCTTAGCGCGACTGGATGAGCAGTTCTTC; abundance: .; d_gene: .; j_gene: TRBJ2-1; v_gene: TRBV7-2
CDR3aa: CASSLVPWGGTEAFF; CDR3nt: TGTGCCAGCAGCTTAGTACCATGGGGGGGAACTGAAGCTTTCTTT; abundance: .; d_gene: .; j_gene: TRBJ1-1; v_gene: TRBV11-2
CDR3aa: CAWSVTSPSTGELFF; CDR3nt: TGTGCCTGGAGTGTGACTAGCCCCAGCACCGGGGAGCTGTTTTTT; abundance: .; d_gene: TRBD2; j_gene: TRBJ2-2; v_gene: TRBV30
CDR3aa: CASSGRENTGELFF; CDR3nt: TGTGCCAGTAGTGGCAGGGAAAACACCGGGGAGCTGTTTTTT; abundance: .; d_gene: .; j_gene: TRBJ2-2; v_gene: TRBV19
CDR3aa: CASRYRGHEKLFF; CDR3nt: TGTGCCAGCAGATACAGGGGGCATGAAAAACTGTTTTTT; abundance: .; d_gene: TRBD1; j_gene: TRBJ1-4; v_gene: TRBV28
CDR3aa: CASSAQTGTSQETQYF; CDR3nt: TGTGCCAGCAGTGCCCAGACCGGGACTAGCCAAGAGACCCAGTACTTC; abundance: .; d_gene: TRBD2; j_gene: TRBJ2-5; v_gene: TRBV28
CDR3aa: CASKSQGARETQYF; CDR3nt: TGTGCTAGCAAGTCACAGGGGGCGCGAGAGACCCAGTACTTC; abundance: .; d_gene: TRBD1; j_gene: TRBJ2-5; v_gene: TRBV5-6
CDR3aa: CASSFRSTSTDTQYF; CDR3nt: TGTGCCAGCAGTTTTCGTAGTACTAGCACAGATACGCAGTATTTT; abundance: .; d_gene: .; j_gene: TRBJ2-3; v_gene: TRBV27
CDR3aa: CASSVGIAGGRYNEQFF; CDR3nt: TGTGCCAGCAGCGTAGGAATAGCGGGAGGGAGGTACAATGAGCAGTTCTTC; abundance: few; d_gene: TRBD2; j_gene: TRBJ2-1; v_gene: TRBV9
CDR3aa: CASCNGVGGYNEQFF; CDR3nt: TGTGCCAGCTGTAATGGGGTAGGAGGGTACAATGAGCAGTTCTTC; abundance: .; d_gene: .; j_gene: TRBJ2-1; v_gene: TRBV6-1
CDR3aa: CASSYLAGVDTQYF; CDR3nt: TGTGCCAGCAGTTATCTAGCGGGGGTAGATACGCAGTATTTT; abundance: .; d_gene: TRBD2; j_gene: TRBJ2-3; v_gene: TRBV6-5
CDR3aa: CASSFRGGETQYF; CDR3nt: TGCGCCAGCAGCTTTAGGGGGGGGGAGACCCAGTACTTC; abundance: few; d_gene: .; j_gene: TRBJ2-5; v_gene: TRBV5-1
CDR3aa: CASSHRRASANNEQFF; CDR3nt: TGTGCCAGCAGCCATCGCCGGGCTAGCGCGAACAATGAGCAGTTCTTC; abundance: once; d_gene: .; j_gene: TRBJ2-1; v_gene: TRBV13
CDR3aa: CASRRDSSPTNEKLFF; CDR3nt: TGTGCCAGCAGGCGGGACAGCTCCCCAACTAATGAAAAACTGTTTTTT; abundance: .; d_gene: TRBD1; j_gene: TRBJ1-4; v_gene: TRBV2
CDR3aa: CASSDAGGRRDQPQHF; CDR3nt: TGTGCCAGCAGCGACGCCGGTGGGAGGAGGGATCAGCCCCAGCATTTT; abundance: few; d_gene: .; j_gene: TRBJ1-5; v_gene: TRBV25-1
CDR3aa: CASSLLPGQGPSYEQYF; CDR3nt: TGTGCCAGCAGTTTGCTGCCCGGACAGGGGCCGTCCTACGAGCAGTACTTC; abundance: few; d_gene: TRBD1; j_gene: TRBJ2-7; v_gene: TRBV27
CDR3aa: CSVGGENIQYF; CDR3nt: TGCAGCGTTGGTGGAGAAAACATTCAGTACTTC; abundance: .; d_gene: .; j_gene: TRBJ2-4; v_gene: TRBV29-1
CDR3aa: CASSLGASGLYEQYF; CDR3nt: TGTGCCAGCAGCTTAGGGGCTAGCGGGTTATACGAGCAGTACTTC; abundance: .; d_gene: TRBD2; j_gene: TRBJ2-7; v_gene: TRBV7-2
CDR3aa: CASSLGTSTGELFF; CDR3nt: TGCGCCAGCAGCTTGGGGACTAGCACCGGGGAGCTGTTTTTT; abundance: .; d_gene: TRBD2; j_gene: TRBJ2-2; v_gene: TRBV5-1
CDR3aa: CSSSLAGRQGILNTEAFF; CDR3nt: TGTTCCAGCAGCTTAGCCGGGAGACAGGGGATATTGAACACTGAAGCTTTCTTT; abundance: .; d_gene: TRBD1; j_gene: TRBJ1-1; v_gene: TRBV7-9
CDR3aa: CASGVASLVNTEAFF; CDR3nt: TGTGCCAGCGGGGTAGCGTCCCTTGTGAACACTGAAGCTTTCTTT; abundance: .; d_gene: .; j_gene: TRBJ1-1; v_gene: TRBV6-1
CDR3aa: CASSLAFGLAGGSYNEQFF; CDR3nt: TGTGCCAGCAGCTTAGCGTTCGGACTAGCGGGAGGATCCTACAATGAGCAGTTCTTC; abundance: .; d_gene: TRBD2; j_gene: TRBJ2-1; v_gene: TRBV7-8
CDR3aa: CASGSGTGTNTEAFF; CDR3nt: TGTGCCAGCGGCTCGGGGACAGGAACCAACACTGAAGCTTTCTTT; abundance: .; d_gene: TRBD1; j_gene: TRBJ1-1; v_gene: TRBV5-6